These 8 T cell receptor beta chains came from one sample sequenced in a study of human T cells and chemical hapten exposure (dated by TCRdb to about 2021). This specimen's time point label, interpreted: pre-sensitization, week 0. The treatment or condition label for this specimen denotes: therapeutic diphenylcyclopropenone sensitization with weekly scalp DPC. Library construction relied on RACE. Sequenced on a NextSeq 500. Using fastp trimming at Q25 and MiXCR clonotype assembly, TCRdb reanalyzed the public sequencing data and kept in-frame beta chains. Rows with one shared CDR3 protein collapse into an entry with the most common genes and DNA. The sample includes over 55,000 distinct CDR3 sequences, with around 10% observed a single time. The ten largest clones capture 8% to 10% of the sample. The material was whole blood, obtained in connection with sensitization to the hapten diphenylcyclopropenone (DPC). These receptors came from a man aged 35 to 55 with alopecia areata. Some clones in this sample may be carry-over from other donors' samples.

This clonotype was recorded at least ten times. The chain employs TRBV6-2 or TRBV6-3 and TRBJ2-1; no clear D. CDR3 size: 15 residues. V lost 2 bases to trimming and J lost 4 bases, with 12 bases between them. The germline CDR1 and CDR2 sequences are MNHEY and SVGEGT. CDR3 DNA sequence: TGTGCCAGCAGTTACCAGGAATGGAGTTACAATGAGCAGTTCTTC. Protein product: CASSYQEWSYNEQFF.

This clonotype showed up just a few times. The J gene is TRBJ2-1, the V gene TRBV13; 10 nucleotides align to TRBD2. CDR1 is PRHDT and CDR2 is FYEKMQ in the germline V gene (reference sequence). Trimming removed 2 bases from V and 10 bases from J; junction bases left unmatched: 8. The CDR3 contains 15 residues. As DNA, the CDR3 is TGTGCCAGCAGCTTAAGGCTAGCGGGGGACCGGGAGCAGTTCTTC. It codes for CASSLRLAGDREQFF.

The rearrangement uses TRBV7-8 and TRBJ1-1; 7 bases agree with TRBD1. V was clipped by 4 bases and J by 10 bases; unmatched bases: 12. Germline CDR1 and CDR2: SGHVS and FQNEAQ. The CDR3 extends over 14 amino acids. The CDR3 DNA is TGTGCCAGCAGCTCAGGGGGAGTGACAGTATCAGCTTTCTTT. This codes for CASSSGGVTVSAFF.

This clonotype has at least ten counts. DNA for the CDR3: TGTGCCAGCGGAGAGACCCAGTACTTC. Translated, it gives CASGETQYF. The V and J genes are TRBV2 and TRBJ2-5; unclear D gene. Per germline, CDR1 SNHLY and CDR2 FYNNEI. CDR3 size: 9 residues. The ends were cut back, 8 bases at V and 4 bases at J, with 2 bases in the middle.

Turning to this clonotype: The CDR3 does not end in the conserved phenylalanine or tryptophan, so this is likely a read error. V usage is TRBV2 and J usage is TRBJ2-1; no firm D call. The CDR3 has 15 amino acids. Germline-derived CDR1 and CDR2 are SNHLY and FYNNEI. V shed 4 bases and J shed 5 bases, with 15 bases lying between them. The chain's CDR3 is CASSVGYSKDNEQFS. CDR3 coding DNA: TGTGCCAGCAGTGTTGGGTACAGTAAGGACAATGAGCAGTTCTCC.

The genes are TRBV28 and TRBJ2-1; D may be TRBD1 (6 bases). Deletions cut 7 bases from V and 6 bases from J, with 13 bases between. The CDR3 runs 13 residues. Germline loops: CDR1 MDHEN, CDR2 SYDVKM. The chain's CDR3 is CASTRGGSNEQFF. As DNA, the CDR3 is TGTGCCAGCACCCGAGGGGGAAGCAATGAGCAGTTCTTC.

This clonotype was counted many times. This sequence joins TRBV27 and TRBJ2-2; the match to TRBD2 covers 8 bases. CDR3 length: 16 residues. Germline loops: CDR1 MNHEY, CDR2 SMNVEV (reference sequence). V gave up 1 base and J gave up 4 bases; unmatched junction bases: 5. The CDR3 spells CASSLFASGPTGELFF. CDR3 DNA sequence: TGTGCCAGCAGTTTATTCGCTAGCGGGCCCACCGGGGAGCTGTTTTTT.

This clonotype was counted many times. The chain couples TRBV7-6 to TRBJ2-1; 13 bases line up with TRBD2. The junction had 5 bases not matched to a gene; V was cut back by 4 bases and J by 8 bases. CDR1 is SGHVS and CDR2 is FNYEAQ in the germline V gene. The CDR3 covers 15 residues. The CDR3 loop reads CASSSGLAGVDEQFF. The DNA for the CDR3 is TGTGCCAGCAGCTCTGGACTAGCGGGAGTAGATGAGCAGTTCTTC. The full variable domain, its missing parts supplied by reference TRBV7-6 and TRBJ2-1, is GAGVSQSPRYKVTKRGQDVALRCDPISGHVSLYWYRQALGQGPEFLTYFNYEAQQDKSGLPNDRFSAERPEGSISTLTIQRTEQRDSAMYRCASSSGLAGVDEQFFGPGTRLTVL.